The source of this T cell receptor beta chain is a study of T cells in Graves' hyperthyroidism and ophthalmopathy. Whole-study results and caveats: In blood, most of the thyroid clonotypes expanded above 0.001 were also present. Separation of ophthalmopathy from stable hyperthyroidism was achieved by a 13 V-J model.

Uncontrolled infection, other autoimmune disease, pregnancy or lactation led to exclusion. PBMCs were sourced from approximately 10 ml fresh peripheral blood. What was amplified from RNA transcripts were TCR beta CDR3 regions. HTBI primers were used for first-round RT-PCR of the TCR CDR3. TCRdb re-analysed the multiplex PCR reads in MiXCR, keeping a single row per CDR3 protein. The profile shows around 570,000 distinct CDR3 sequences, just under 20% of them singletons. Notes on this clonotype: Antigen: not known.

CDR3 length: 15 amino acids. Germline-derived CDR1 and CDR2 are LGHNA and YNFKEQ. Trimming left V 3 bases short and J 0 bases short, with 9 bases between. V usage is TRBV4-2 and J usage is TRBJ2-1; D unclear. Sequencing input: blood. This receptor was taken from a man aged 40-50 years with Graves' ophthalmopathy. The CDR3 nucleotides are TGTGCCAGCAGCCAGTCGCTTAGCTCCTACAATGAGCAGTTCTTC. This gives the protein CASSQSLSSYNEQFF.